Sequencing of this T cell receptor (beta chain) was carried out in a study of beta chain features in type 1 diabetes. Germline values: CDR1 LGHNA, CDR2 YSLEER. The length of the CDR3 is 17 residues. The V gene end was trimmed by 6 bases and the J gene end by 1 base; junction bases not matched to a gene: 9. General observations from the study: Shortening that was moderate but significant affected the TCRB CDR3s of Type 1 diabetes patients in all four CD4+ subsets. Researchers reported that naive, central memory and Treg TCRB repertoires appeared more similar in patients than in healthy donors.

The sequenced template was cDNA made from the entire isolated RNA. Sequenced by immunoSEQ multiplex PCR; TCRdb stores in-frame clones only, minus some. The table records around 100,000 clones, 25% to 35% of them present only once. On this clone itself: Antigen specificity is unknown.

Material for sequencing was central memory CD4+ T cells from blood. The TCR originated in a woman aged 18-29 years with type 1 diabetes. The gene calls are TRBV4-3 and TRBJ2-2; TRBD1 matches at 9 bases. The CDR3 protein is CASRNTGGFWNTGELFF. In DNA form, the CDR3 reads TGCGCCAGCAGAAATACAGGGGGCTTTTGGAACACCGGGGAGCTGTTTTTT.